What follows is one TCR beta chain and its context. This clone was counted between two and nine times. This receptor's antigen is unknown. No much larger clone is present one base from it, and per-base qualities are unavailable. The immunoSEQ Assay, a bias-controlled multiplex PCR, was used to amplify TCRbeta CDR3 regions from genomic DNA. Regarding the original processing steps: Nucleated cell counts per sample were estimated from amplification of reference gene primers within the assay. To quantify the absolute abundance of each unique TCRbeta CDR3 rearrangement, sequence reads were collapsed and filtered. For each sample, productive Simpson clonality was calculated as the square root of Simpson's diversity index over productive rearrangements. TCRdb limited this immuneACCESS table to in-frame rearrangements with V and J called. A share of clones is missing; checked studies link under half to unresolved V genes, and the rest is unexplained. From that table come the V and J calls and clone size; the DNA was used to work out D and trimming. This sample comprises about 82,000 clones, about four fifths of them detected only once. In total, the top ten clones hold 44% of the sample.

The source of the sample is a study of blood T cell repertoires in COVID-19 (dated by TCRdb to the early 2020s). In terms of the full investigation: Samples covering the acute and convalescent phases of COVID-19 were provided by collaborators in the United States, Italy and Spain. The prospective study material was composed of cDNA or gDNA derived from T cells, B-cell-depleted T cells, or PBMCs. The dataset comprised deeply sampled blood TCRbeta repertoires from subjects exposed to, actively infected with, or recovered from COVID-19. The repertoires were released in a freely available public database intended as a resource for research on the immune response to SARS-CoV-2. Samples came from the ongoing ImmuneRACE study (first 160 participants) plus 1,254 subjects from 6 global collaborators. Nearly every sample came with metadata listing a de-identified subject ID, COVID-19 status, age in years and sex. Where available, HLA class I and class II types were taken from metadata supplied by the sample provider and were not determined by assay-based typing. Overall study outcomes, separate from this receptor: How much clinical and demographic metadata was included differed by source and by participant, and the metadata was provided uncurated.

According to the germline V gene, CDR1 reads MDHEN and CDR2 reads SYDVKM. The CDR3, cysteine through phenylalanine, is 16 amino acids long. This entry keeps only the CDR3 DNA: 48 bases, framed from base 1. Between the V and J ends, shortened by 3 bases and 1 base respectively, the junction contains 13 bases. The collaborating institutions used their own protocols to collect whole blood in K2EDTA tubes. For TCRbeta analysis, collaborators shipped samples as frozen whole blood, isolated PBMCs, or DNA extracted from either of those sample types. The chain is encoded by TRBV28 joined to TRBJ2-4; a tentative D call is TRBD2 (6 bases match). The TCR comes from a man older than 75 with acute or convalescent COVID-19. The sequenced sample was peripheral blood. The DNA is TGTGCCAGCAGTTTTTCGGGGAGGAATGCCAAAAACATTCAGTACTTC. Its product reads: CASSFSGRNAKNIQYF.